The clone carrying this TCR beta chain was recorded a few times. The antigen is undetermined. The sample originates from a study of CD8 T cells in ankylosing spondylitis. Overall study results and limits: Significantly higher representation of disease-linked clones was reported for matched ankylosing spondylitis synovial fluid. Made up of roughly 8 highly homologous variants, a TCR beta motif appeared characteristic of ankylosing spondylitis blood. Those disease-linked clones were CD8+; they were also relatively rare in peripheral blood. Several of the motif variants were reported before in synovial fluid and blood from reactive arthritis.

CDR3 size: 17 residues. Researchers built TCR beta libraries using quantitative 5'-RACE with molecular barcodes. TCRdb re-analysed the 5' RACE reads in MiXCR, keeping a single row per CDR3 protein. The table includes just under 550,000 distinct CDR3 sequences, roughly 13% detected once. The chain joins TRBV21-1 to TRBJ2-3; TRBD2 is the table's D call, not checked against the DNA. TRBV21-1 is a documented pseudogene. The sequencing sample was made of blood, either unsorted or a sorted T cell fraction (not recorded which). This TCR came from a male donor with ankylosing spondylitis. The CDR3 region has the DNA TGTGCCAGCAGCATGGGGAGACAAGCGGGAACGACAGATACGCAGTATTTT. Translating it yields CASSMGRQAGTTDTQYF.